A selection of T cell receptor beta chains follows, all from one sample in a study of CD4 T cells in relation to SARS-CoV-2 and coronaviruses. These receptors lack a known antigen. TCRdb keeps only in-frame clones here, not all; method: immunoSEQ multiplex PCR. The table records some 30,000 clones, about 70% of them present only once. The sample comprised CD4+ T cells from PBMCs, cultured in vitro. These receptors originate from a human donor in good health. CDR3s include the opening cysteine and the closing phenylalanine or tryptophan. A D gene is named only where the DNA matches it firmly. Size is stated for part of the rows, as once, few or many counts, or as a class when the clone is expanded.

j_call: TRBJ2-7
clone_size: -
d_call: TRBD1
v_call: TRBV6-2/TRBV6-3
cdr3_nt: TGTGCCAGCAGTTGGACAGGGTCTACTATGGTCTACGAGCAGTACTTC
cdr3_aa: CASSWTGSTMVYEQYF

j_call: TRBJ2-3
clone_size: -
d_call: TRBD2
v_call: TRBV4-1
cdr3_nt: TGCGCCAGCGCGGGAGGGGGGGCCTCGGAAGATACGCAGTATTTT
cdr3_aa: CASAGGGASEDTQYF

j_call: TRBJ2-1
clone_size: -
d_call: TRBD2
v_call: TRBV3-1/TRBV3-2
cdr3_nt: TGTGCCAGCAGCCCGAGCGGGAGGCACAACAATGAGCAGTTCTTC
cdr3_aa: CASSPSGRHNNEQFF

j_call: TRBJ1-5
clone_size: few
d_call: TRBD1
v_call: TRBV18
cdr3_nt: TGTGCCAGCTCACCACGGACAGGGATTCAGCCCCAGCATTTT
cdr3_aa: CASSPRTGIQPQHF

j_call: TRBJ1-1
clone_size: -
d_call: TRBD1
v_call: TRBV5-6
cdr3_nt: TGTGCCAGCAGCTTCGTCGGACAGGGGGCCACTGAAGCTTTCTTT
cdr3_aa: CASSFVGQGATEAFF

j_call: TRBJ2-7
clone_size: -
d_call: -
v_call: TRBV7-9
cdr3_nt: TGTGCCAGCAGCTTAGATCGGGGGACCGCCTCGGGGCAGTACTTC
cdr3_aa: CASSLDRGTASGQYF

j_call: TRBJ2-7
clone_size: -
d_call: -
v_call: TRBV7-2
cdr3_nt: TGTGCCAGCAGCTTATTGGCGGGAACTAAAATCTACGAGCAGTACTTC
cdr3_aa: CASSLLAGTKIYEQYF

j_call: TRBJ1-1
clone_size: -
d_call: -
v_call: TRBV30
cdr3_nt: TGTGCCTACCTGCCTCAACCCTCCACTGAAGCTTTCTTT
cdr3_aa: CAYLPQPSTEAFF

j_call: TRBJ1-1
clone_size: -
d_call: -
v_call: TRBV7-9
cdr3_nt: TGTGCCAGCAGCTCAACAGGGAACACTGAAGCTTTCTTT
cdr3_aa: CASSSTGNTEAFF

j_call: TRBJ2-7
clone_size: few
d_call: TRBD1
v_call: TRBV11-2
cdr3_nt: TGTGCCAGCAGACGGGCCGGGACAGGGATTTCGGAGCAGTACTTC
cdr3_aa: CASRRAGTGISEQYF

j_call: TRBJ2-1
clone_size: -
d_call: -
v_call: TRBV21-1
cdr3_nt: TGTGCCAGCAGCAAAAGAAGACAGGGGGTCTATGAGCAGTTCTTC
cdr3_aa: CASSKRRQGVYEQFF

j_call: TRBJ2-3
clone_size: -
d_call: TRBD2
v_call: TRBV6-4
cdr3_nt: TGTGCCAGCAGTGAAGCGGGGACCGGGGATACGCAGTATTTT
cdr3_aa: CASSEAGTGDTQYF

j_call: TRBJ2-7
clone_size: -
d_call: TRBD1
v_call: TRBV6-5
cdr3_nt: TGTGCCAGCAGTTACGCCGGGACAGGGGGCTACGAGCAGTACTTC
cdr3_aa: CASSYAGTGGYEQYF

j_call: TRBJ1-2
clone_size: few
d_call: -
v_call: TRBV28
cdr3_nt: TGTGCCAGCAGCCCAACGACAGGAGGGCTTCCGGGCTACACCTTC
cdr3_aa: CASSPTTGGLPGYTF

j_call: TRBJ1-1
clone_size: -
d_call: TRBD1
v_call: TRBV19
cdr3_nt: TGTGCCAGTAGCCCGACAGGGTACACTGAAGCTTTCTTT
cdr3_aa: CASSPTGYTEAFF

j_call: TRBJ2-1
clone_size: -
d_call: -
v_call: TRBV4-3
cdr3_nt: TGCGCCAGCAGCCAAGATTGGACACCCGGCAATGAGCAGTTCTTC
cdr3_aa: CASSQDWTPGNEQFF

j_call: TRBJ1-6
clone_size: once
d_call: TRBD1
v_call: TRBV19
cdr3_nt: TGTGCCAGTAGTGCCGGGACAGGGGGCGGCTCCTATAATTCACCCCTCCACTTT
cdr3_aa: CASSAGTGGGSYNSPLHF

j_call: TRBJ2-3
clone_size: -
d_call: -
v_call: TRBV11-2
cdr3_nt: TGTGCCAGCACCACCCAAGGGGGAAGCACAGATACGCAGTATTTT
cdr3_aa: CASTTQGGSTDTQYF

j_call: TRBJ2-1
clone_size: -
d_call: -
v_call: TRBV12-3/TRBV12-4
cdr3_nt: TGTGCCAGCAGCCCCCCTGGGGTCGATGAGCAGTTCTTC
cdr3_aa: CASSPPGVDEQFF

j_call: TRBJ1-3
clone_size: -
d_call: -
v_call: TRBV9
cdr3_nt: TGTGCCAGCAGTGATATGGCCACCATATATTTT
cdr3_aa: CASSDMATIYF

j_call: TRBJ2-2
clone_size: few
d_call: -
v_call: TRBV7-2
cdr3_nt: TGTGCCAGCAGCTGGGAAGGCTACGGGGAGCTGTTTTTT
cdr3_aa: CASSWEGYGELFF

j_call: TRBJ2-1
clone_size: -
d_call: -
v_call: TRBV7-2
cdr3_nt: TGTGCCAGCAGCTTAGCGAGGTCCTCCTACAATGAGCAGTTCTTC
cdr3_aa: CASSLARSSYNEQFF

j_call: TRBJ2-5
clone_size: -
d_call: TRBD1
v_call: TRBV25-1
cdr3_nt: TGTGCCAGCAGTACAGGGGTGGAGACCCAGTACTTC
cdr3_aa: CASSTGVETQYF

j_call: TRBJ1-2
clone_size: few
d_call: TRBD1
v_call: TRBV29-1
cdr3_nt: TGCAGCGCGTGGGGAACGGGTGGACAGGGTGTAGACTATGGCTACACCTTC
cdr3_aa: CSAWGTGGQGVDYGYTF

j_call: TRBJ2-7
clone_size: -
d_call: -
v_call: TRBV7-2
cdr3_nt: TGTGCCAGCAGCTTTTCCTCCTACGAGCAGTACTTC
cdr3_aa: CASSFSSYEQYF

j_call: TRBJ2-1
clone_size: -
d_call: -
v_call: TRBV21-1
cdr3_nt: TGTGCCAGCAGCAAAGGGGGGAAGTTTGACGAGCAGTTCTTC
cdr3_aa: CASSKGGKFDEQFF

j_call: TRBJ1-3
clone_size: -
d_call: -
v_call: TRBV3-1/TRBV3-2
cdr3_nt: TGTGCCAGCAGCCAGCCCCTAGGGTCTGGAAACACCATATATTTT
cdr3_aa: CASSQPLGSGNTIYF

j_call: TRBJ2-1
clone_size: -
d_call: TRBD1
v_call: TRBV10-3
cdr3_nt: TGTGCCTCCGAGGGACAGTACAATGAGCAGTTCTTC
cdr3_aa: CASEGQYNEQFF